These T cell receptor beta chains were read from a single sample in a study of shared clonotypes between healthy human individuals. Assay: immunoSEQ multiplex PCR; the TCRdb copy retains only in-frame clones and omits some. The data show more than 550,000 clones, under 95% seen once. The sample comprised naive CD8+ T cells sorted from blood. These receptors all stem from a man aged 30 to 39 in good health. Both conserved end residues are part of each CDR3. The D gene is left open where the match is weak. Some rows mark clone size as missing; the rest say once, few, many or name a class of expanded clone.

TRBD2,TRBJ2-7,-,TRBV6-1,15,CASSELAGGSYEQYF,TGTGCCAGCAGTGAACTAGCGGGAGGATCCTACGAGCAGTACTTC
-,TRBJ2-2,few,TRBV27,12,CASSFPAGELFF,TGTGCCAGCAGTTTTCCGGCCGGGGAGCTGTTTTTT
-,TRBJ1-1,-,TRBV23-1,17,CASSQDFRFTKNTEAFF,TGCGCCAGCAGTCAAGACTTCAGGTTTACCAAGAACACTGAAGCTTTCTTT
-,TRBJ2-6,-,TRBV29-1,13,CSVQISGANVLTF,TGCAGCGTACAGATCTCTGGGGCCAACGTCCTGACTTTC
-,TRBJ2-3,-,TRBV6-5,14,CASSYSPLWDTQYF,TGTGCCAGCAGTTACTCCCCCTTATGGGATACGCAGTATTTT
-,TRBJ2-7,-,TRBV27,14,CASSLKGGTYEQYF,TGTGCCAGCAGTTTGAAGGGGGGGACCTACGAGCAGTACTTC
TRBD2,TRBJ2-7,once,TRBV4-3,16,CASSQLGRDYSYEQYF,TGCGCCAGCAGCCAACTGGGCCGGGACTACTCCTACGAGCAGTACTTC
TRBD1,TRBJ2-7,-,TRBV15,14,CATRPGQGVYEQYF,TGTGCCACCAGGCCTGGACAGGGGGTTTACGAGCAGTACTTC
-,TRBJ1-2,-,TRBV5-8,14,CASSSAPGSYGYTF,TGTGCCAGCAGTTCCGCTCCAGGATCTTATGGCTACACCTTC
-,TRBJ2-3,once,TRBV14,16,CASSRWEQGRADTQYF,TGTGCCAGCAGCCGATGGGAACAGGGCAGGGCAGATACGCAGTATTTT
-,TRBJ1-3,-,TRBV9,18,CASSEDTIGHPEGNTIYF,TGTGCCAGCAGCGAGGATACAATCGGACACCCCGAGGGTAACACCATATATTTT
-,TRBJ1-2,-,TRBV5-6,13,CASSRFEQKGYTF,TGTGCCAGCAGCCGTTTTGAACAGAAAGGCTACACCTTC
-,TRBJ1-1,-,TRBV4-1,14,CASSQSEGGTEAFF,TGCGCCAGCAGCCAATCGGAAGGAGGCACTGAAGCTTTCTTT
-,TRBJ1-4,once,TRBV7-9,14,CASSFSPWDEKLFF,TGTGCCAGCAGCTTCAGTCCCTGGGATGAAAAACTGTTTTTT
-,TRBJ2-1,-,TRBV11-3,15,CASTLSPADISEQFF,TGTGCCAGCACCTTGTCCCCCGCGGACATTAGTGAGCAGTTCTTC
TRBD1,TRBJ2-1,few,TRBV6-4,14,CASSAGQGSNEQFF,TGTGCCAGCAGTGCGGGACAGGGTTCAAATGAGCAGTTCTTC
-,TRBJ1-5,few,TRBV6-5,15,CASSLGPGMNQPQHF,TGTGCCAGCAGCCTTGGACCAGGGATGAATCAGCCCCAGCATTTT
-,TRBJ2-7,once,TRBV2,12,CASRGTYYEQYF,TGTGCCAGCAGAGGCACTTACTACGAGCAGTACTTC
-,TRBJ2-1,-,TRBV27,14,CASSAIRAYNEQFF,TGTGCCAGCAGTGCCATCAGGGCTTACAATGAGCAGTTCTTC
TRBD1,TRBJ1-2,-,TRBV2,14,CANPGQVLNYGYTF,TGTGCCAACCCAGGACAGGTCCTGAACTATGGCTACACCTTC
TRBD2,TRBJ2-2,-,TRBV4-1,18,CASSHPSGRRINTGELFF,TGCGCCAGCAGCCATCCTAGCGGGAGGAGAATAAACACCGGGGAGCTGTTTTTT
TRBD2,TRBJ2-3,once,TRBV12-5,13,CASGPRGESTQYF,TGTGCTAGTGGGCCTCGGGGGGAGAGTACGCAGTATTTT
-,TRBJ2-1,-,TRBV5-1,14,CASHAGADFNEQFF,TGCGCCAGCCACGCAGGGGCCGACTTCAATGAGCAGTTCTTC
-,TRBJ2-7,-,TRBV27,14,CASSLRQNSYEQYF,TGTGCCAGCAGTTTGAGGCAGAACTCCTACGAGCAGTACTTC
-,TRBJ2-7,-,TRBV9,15,CASSVGWGTQDEQYF,TGTGCCAGCAGCGTAGGGTGGGGGACACAGGACGAGCAGTACTTC
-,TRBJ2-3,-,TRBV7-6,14,CASSLAGSADTQYF,TGTGCCAGCAGCTTAGCGGGTAGTGCCGATACGCAGTATTTT
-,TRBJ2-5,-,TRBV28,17,CASSFRLRTASQETQYF,TGTGCCAGCAGTTTCCGCCTCAGGACAGCCTCCCAAGAGACCCAGTACTTC
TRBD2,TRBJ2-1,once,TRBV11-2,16,CASSLVAGVPYNEQFF,TGTGCCAGCAGCTTAGTGGCGGGGGTGCCCTACAATGAGCAGTTCTTC